These 25 T cell receptor beta chains came from one sample sequenced in a study of blood T cell repertoires in COVID-19. The method was immunoSEQ multiplex PCR; TCRdb's version includes in-frame clones alone and lacks a portion of them. The data contain approximately 360,000 clones, over 80% of them singletons. The sample was PBMCs or T cells enriched from blood (not recorded which). These receptors all stem from a woman aged 45-65 years who had recovered from COVID-19.

This chain joins TRBV30 and TRBJ1-1; possibly TRBD1 for D (5 bases). Trimming cost V 5 bases and J 1 base, with 11 bases left between them. Germline lookup yields CDR1 GTSNPN and CDR2 SVGIG (reference sequence). The CDR3 is 13 amino acids. As DNA, the CDR3 is TGTGCCTGGTCCGGACACCAGAACACTGAAGCTTTCTTT. It specifies CAWSGHQNTEAFF.

The chain joins TRBV29-1 to TRBJ1-1, with 7 positions matching TRBD1. V was clipped by 2 bases and J by 1 base; unmatched bases: 1. CDR3 size: 13 residues. Germline loops: CDR1 SQVTM, CDR2 ANQGSEA. This CDR3 reads CSVENRGNTEAFF. The CDR3, as DNA: TGCAGCGTTGAAAACAGGGGGAACACTGAAGCTTTCTTT.

This clone was observed many times. The V and J genes are TRBV27 and TRBJ1-6; TRBD1 aligns across 9 bases. V lost 4 bases to trimming and J lost 6 bases; unmatched junction nucleotides: 7. The CDR3 consists of 16 residues. Germline assignment: CDR1 MNHEY and CDR2 SMNVEV (reference sequence). The CDR3 nucleotides read TGTGCCAGCAGTTCGGACAGGGGCATACCTAATTCACCCCTCCACTTT. Translating it yields CASSSDRGIPNSPLHF.

Of note for this clone: The germline gene is not matched at one end of the junction; a read error may be the cause. The chain is built from TRBV6-1 and TRBJ1-3; 7 nucleotides match TRBD1. CDR1 and CDR2 from the germline V gene are MNHNS and SASEGT. This CDR3 is built from 14 residues. CDR3 sequence: CASSEQAGGSTIYF. DNA for the CDR3: TGTGCCAGCAGTGAACAGGCAGGGGGAAGCACCATATATTTT.

The V call is TRBV11-3, the J call TRBJ2-1, with a tentative D call TRBD1 (5 bases). Germline V lookup: CDR1 SGHNT, CDR2 YENEEA. Trimming removed 4 bases at V and 6 bases at J, with 13 bases between. The CDR3 runs to 14 residues. The CDR3 reads CASSSQGRSNEQFF. CDR3 DNA sequence: TGTGCCAGCAGCTCCCAGGGCAGGTCCAATGAGCAGTTCTTC.

The chain employs TRBV6-2 or TRBV6-3 and TRBJ2-7, with D unresolved. V lost 5 bases, J lost 4 bases, and 6 bases lay in between. This CDR3 spans 11 amino acids. Germline CDR1 MNHEY, CDR2 SVGEGT. The CDR3 loop is CASSQRYEQYF. The DNA for the CDR3 is TGTGCCAGCAGTCAGCGTTACGAGCAGTACTTC.

The gene calls are TRBV11-3 and TRBJ1-1, with TRBD1 as a possible D gene (5 bases). Trimming took 0 bases from V and 3 from J, leaving 17 bases between them. This CDR3 spans 17 amino acids. Germline lookup yields CDR1 SGHNT and CDR2 YENEEA. The chain's CDR3 is CASSLDHLRVFDTEAFF. The CDR3 bases are TGTGCCAGCAGCTTAGATCACCTCAGGGTATTCGACACTGAAGCTTTCTTT. Full variable domain (rest looked up from reference TRBV11-3 and TRBJ1-1): EAGVVQSPRYKIIEKKQPVAFWCNPISGHNTLYWYLQNLGQGPELLIRYENEEAVDDSQLPKDRFSAERLKGVDSTLKIQPAELGDSAVYLCASSLDHLRVFDTEAFFGQGTRLTVV.

DNA of the CDR3: TGTGCCTGGAGTATACCCCGGGGGGCTGTTACGCAGTATTTT. It is translated as CAWSIPRGAVTQYF. V usage is TRBV30 and J usage is TRBJ2-3, with a weak D call TRBD2 (7 bases). The V gene lost 2 bases and the J gene lost 8 bases, with 17 bases spanning the gap. The CDR3 consists of 14 residues. Looked up from germline, CDR1 is GTSNPN and CDR2 is SVGIG (reference sequence).

The chain combines TRBV10-3 with TRBJ2-7; TRBD2 agrees at 10 bases. Germline lookup yields CDR1 ENHRY and CDR2 SYGVKD. This CDR3 is built from 16 residues. Trimming took 4 bases from V and 0 from J; bases not matched to a gene: 6. CDR3 DNA: TGTGCCATCAGTGGGATAACTAGCGGGGCCTCCTACGAGCAGTACTTC. Translating gives CAISGITSGASYEQYF.

The genes are TRBV9 and TRBJ2-3; 9 bases are a match to TRBD2. This CDR3 has 16 residues. CDR1 SGDLS and CDR2 YYNGEE come from the germline V gene. The J segment lost 5 bases and the V segment lost 0 bases, leaving 7 bases of the junction unmatched. The CDR3 spells CASSVGTSVQQDTQYF. CDR3 DNA: TGTGCCAGCAGCGTAGGGACTAGCGTACAACAAGATACGCAGTATTTT. Using reference TRBV9 and TRBJ2-3 for the parts outside the CDR3, the full variable domain is DSGVTQTPKHLITATGQRVTLRCSPRSGDLSVYWYQQSLDQGLQFLIQYYNGEERAKGNILERFSAQQFPDLHSELNLSSLELGDSALYFCASSVGTSVQQDTQYFGPGTRLTVL.

The chain combines TRBV5-1 with TRBJ2-1; 9 nucleotides line up with TRBD2. The germline V gene encodes CDR1 SGHRS and CDR2 YFSETQ. The CDR3 is 15 amino acids. V lost 3 bases to trimming and J lost 3 bases; unmatched junction nucleotides: 4. The CDR3 protein is CASSSRAGGYNEQFF. The CDR3 DNA reads as TGCGCCAGCAGCTCCCGAGCGGGAGGCTACAATGAGCAGTTCTTC. Complete variable domain (other parts from reference TRBV5-1 and TRBJ2-1): KAGVTQTPRYLIKTRGQQVTLSCSPISGHRSVSWYQQTPGQGLQFLFEYFSETQRNKGNFPGRFSGRQFSNSRSEMNVSTLELGDSALYLCASSSRAGGYNEQFFGPGTRLTVL.

The gene calls are TRBV5-1 and TRBJ1-2, with D maybe TRBD1 (5 bases). Germline V lookup: CDR1 SGHRS, CDR2 YFSETQ. The V and J ends lost 6 bases and 1 base respectively, with 13 bases between them. This CDR3 region has 14 residues. CDR3 bases: TGCGCCAGCAACTTCGGGGGGGTTAACTATGGCTACACCTTC. Amino acids: CASNFGGVNYGYTF.

The rearrangement uses TRBV27 and TRBJ1-1, with D perhaps matching TRBD1 (5 bases). Per the germline V gene, CDR1 is MNHEY and CDR2 is SMNVEV (reference sequence). The length of the CDR3 is 13 residues. V was trimmed by 3 bases and J by 5 bases, leaving 10 bases between them. CDR3: CASSFRRGTEAFF. The CDR3 bases are TGTGCCAGCAGTTTTAGGCGGGGGACTGAAGCTTTCTTT.

V gene TRBV5-8 combines with J gene TRBJ2-1; 11 bases fit TRBD2. Germline assignment: CDR1 SGHTS and CDR2 YDEGEE. The CDR3 totals 20 residues. Losses at the gene ends were 1 base for V and 4 bases for J; bases not matched to a gene: 16. The CDR3 bases are TGTGCCAGCAGCTTGAAAGGACTAGCGGGCCTGAGTACGGGTTACAATGAGCAGTTCTTC. This gives the protein CASSLKGLAGLSTGYNEQFF.

This rearrangement joins TRBV27 to TRBJ2-1; 9 bases are a match to TRBD1. The CDR3 has 15 residues. V lost 5 bases and J lost 5; bases outside the gene matches: 7. CDR1 is MNHEY, CDR2 SMNVEV, per germline (reference sequence). Here the CDR3 DNA reads TGTGCCAGCAGTAAAGGGGACAGGGTACACAATGAGCAGTTCTTC. Protein: CASSKGDRVHNEQFF.

This chain connects TRBV30 to TRBJ1-1; D gene uncertain. V was clipped by 0 bases and J by 1 base, with 6 bases between them. This CDR3 contains 13 residues. Germline lookup yields CDR1 GTSNPN and CDR2 SVGIG (reference sequence). The chain's CDR3 is CAWSVQANTEAFF. CDR3 coding DNA: TGTGCCTGGAGTGTGCAGGCGAACACTGAAGCTTTCTTT. The full variable domain, its missing parts supplied by reference TRBV30 and TRBJ1-1, is SQTIHQWPATLVQPVGSPLSLECTVEGTSNPNLYWYRQAAGRGLQLLFYSVGIGQISSEVPQNLSASRPQDRQFILSSKKLLLSDSGFYLCAWSVQANTEAFFGQGTRLTVV.

V gene TRBV4-1 combines with J gene TRBJ1-4, with 7 bases fitting TRBD1. J was trimmed by 2 bases and V by 2 bases; bases with no gene match: 5. Looked up from germline, CDR1 is MGHRA and CDR2 is YSYEKL. The CDR3 runs 16 residues. In DNA, the CDR3 is TGCGCCAGCAGCCAATGGGCGGGACAGACTAATGAAAAACTGTTTTTT. It yields the protein CASSQWAGQTNEKLFF.

The genes are TRBV19 and TRBJ1-2; perhaps TRBD1 as D (5 bases). CDR3 length equals 14 residues. The germline V gene has CDR1 LNHDA and CDR2 SQIVND (reference sequence). V was shortened by 8 bases and J by 2 bases, with 15 bases between the two germline ends. The CDR3 region is CASSFGGKNYGYTF. Here the CDR3 DNA reads TGTGCCAGTTCCTTTGGGGGGAAGAACTATGGCTACACCTTC.

V is TRBV12-5 and J is TRBJ1-2, with 8 nucleotides matching TRBD1. CDR1 is LGHNT, CDR2 FRNRAP, per germline. V was pared by 6 bases and J by 4 bases, with 4 bases of the junction left unmatched. The CDR3 is made up of 13 amino acids. The CDR3 loop is CASGSDRVYGYTF. In nucleotides, the CDR3 is TGTGCTAGTGGCTCGGACAGGGTCTATGGCTACACCTTC.

The V gene is TRBV7-2, the J gene TRBJ2-5; 8 positions match TRBD1. The ends lost 3 bases at V and 5 bases at J; junction bases unmatched: 14. The germline V gene has CDR1 SGHTA and CDR2 FQGNSA. CDR3 length: 17 residues. The CDR3 bases are TGTGCCAGCAGCTTCCTACCAACAGGGGGATCGGGGGAGACCCAGTACTTC. This gives the protein CASSFLPTGGSGETQYF.

The chain combines TRBV30 with TRBJ1-2; 9 bases align to TRBD1. V shed 3 bases, J shed 4 bases, and the junction held 3 bases outside the gene matches. The CDR3 length is 13 residues. Per germline, CDR1 GTSNPN and CDR2 SVGIG (reference sequence). The CDR3 spells CAWRGQGLYGYTF. CDR3 nucleotides: TGTGCCTGGAGGGGACAGGGTCTCTATGGCTACACCTTC.

J is TRBJ2-7 and V is TRBV19; 11 bases match TRBD1. The V segment lost 4 bases and the J segment 2 bases; nucleotides outside the gene matches: 4. In germline, CDR1 is LNHDA, CDR2 SQIVND (reference sequence). This CDR3 is 15 amino acids long. CDR3 nucleotides: TGTGCCAGTAGTACCGGACAGGGGGCAACCTACGAGCAGTACTTC. It yields the protein CASSTGQGATYEQYF.

The chain is built from TRBV7-9 and TRBJ2-2; perhaps TRBD2 as D (7 bases). Trimming left V 1 base short and J 6 bases short, with 18 bases between. CDR3 length: 17 residues. The V gene's germline CDR1 is SEHNR and CDR2 FQNEAQ (reference sequence). The CDR3 region is CASSLGGRGPNAGELFF. CDR3 sequence (DNA): TGTGCCAGCAGCTTAGGGGGGCGGGGGCCCAACGCCGGGGAGCTGTTTTTT.

The rearrangement joins TRBV5-5 to TRBJ1-2, with 8 bases matching TRBD1. Germline V CDR1 and CDR2: SGHKS, YYEKEE (reference sequence). This CDR3 comprises 14 residues. V was pared by 2 bases and J by 4 bases, with 4 bases of the junction left unmatched. CDR3 protein: CASSFGQGPYGYTF. The DNA of the CDR3 is TGTGCCAGCAGCTTTGGACAGGGCCCCTATGGCTACACCTTC.

The V gene is TRBV5-1, the J gene TRBJ1-2; D is unclear. Trimming took off 2 bases at V and 5 bases at J, with 16 bases between the two ends. This CDR3 has 15 residues. Looked up from germline, CDR1 is SGHRS and CDR2 is YFSETQ. The CDR3 nucleotides are TGCGCCAGCAGCTTAGGTCCAACAAGCGCTTATGGCTACACCTTC. Protein: CASSLGPTSAYGYTF.